This T cell receptor (beta chain) derives from a study of blood T cell repertoires in COVID-19. Study-level information: Acute-phase and convalescent COVID-19 samples originated in the United States, Italy and Spain. T cells, B-cell-depleted T cells, or PBMCs supplied cDNA or gDNA.

Original analysis: Reference gene primer amplification yielded estimated nucleated cell counts. Sequencing was performed with immunoSEQ multiplex PCR; in TCRdb, only in-frame clones are kept and a portion is missing. Clonal size and the V and J genes are those of that table, whereas D and trimming came from the DNA. The sample contains about 170,000 clones, around four fifths of which appear only once. Enrollment of patients from Seattle took place during active infection, with longitudinal follow-up. The sequence came from a woman of 80 years or more with COVID-19, enrolled during active disease. Sequenced: peripheral blood.

The CDR3 here is CAISESPSEQETQYF. Written as DNA, the CDR3 is TGTGCCATCAGTGAGTCGCCCAGCGAGCAAGAGACCCAGTACTTC. V usage is TRBV10-3 and J usage is TRBJ2-5; D is ambiguous. This CDR3 contains 15 residues. Trimming took off 0 bases at V and 2 bases at J, with 10 bases between the two ends. Germline loops: CDR1 ENHRY, CDR2 SYGVKD.